A single T cell receptor (beta chain) is shown here with its context. V trimming: 2 bases; J trimming: 0 bases; junction bases outside the gene matches: 11. This CDR3 is built from 20 residues. The germline CDR1 and CDR2 sequences are MNHEY and SVGEGT. The sample originates from a study of blood T cell repertoires in COVID-19. Study context: PBMCs, B-cell-depleted T cells, or T cells provided the cDNA or gDNA that made up the material.

In the study's own analysis: The authors estimated nucleated cell counts from reference gene primer amplification. Measured with immunoSEQ multiplex PCR; TCRdb has only the in-frame clones, and not every one. V and J calls and clone size are as listed in that table; D and trimming were resolved from the DNA. The table lists about 200,000 clones, 80% to 90% of them singletons. V gene TRBV6-2 or TRBV6-3 combines with J gene TRBJ2-6, with TRBD1 matching 9 bases. This TCR derives from a woman in her 70s with acute or convalescent COVID-19. Specimen: peripheral blood. CDR3 nucleotides: TGTGCCAGCAGTTACGAGACAGGGGGTACTCCTATCTCTGGGGCCAACGTCCTGACTTTC. Translation: CASSYETGGTPISGANVLTF.